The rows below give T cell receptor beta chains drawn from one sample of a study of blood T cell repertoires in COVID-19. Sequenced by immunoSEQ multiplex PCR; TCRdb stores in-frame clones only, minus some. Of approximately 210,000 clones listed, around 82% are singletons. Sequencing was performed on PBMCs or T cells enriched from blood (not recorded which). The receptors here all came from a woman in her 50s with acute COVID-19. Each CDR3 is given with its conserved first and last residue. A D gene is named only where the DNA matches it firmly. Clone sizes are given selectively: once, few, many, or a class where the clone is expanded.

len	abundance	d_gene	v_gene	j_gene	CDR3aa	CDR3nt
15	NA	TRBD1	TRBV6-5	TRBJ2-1	CASTGGDSMNNEQFF	TGTGCCAGCACGGGTGGGGACAGCATGAACAATGAGCAGTTCTTC
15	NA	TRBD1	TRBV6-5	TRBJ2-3	CASSYYEGARGTQYF	TGTGCCAGCAGTTATTATGAGGGGGCGAGGGGTACGCAGTATTTT
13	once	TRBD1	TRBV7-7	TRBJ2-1	CASRRTGGNEQFF	TGTGCTAGCAGACGTACAGGGGGCAATGAGCAGTTCTTC
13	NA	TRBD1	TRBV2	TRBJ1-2	CASGETGTGGYTF	TGTGCCAGCGGCGAGACAGGGACGGGTGGCTACACCTTC
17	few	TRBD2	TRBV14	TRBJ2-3	CASSQILGLAGTDTQYF	TGTGCCAGCAGCCAAATCCTCGGACTAGCGGGGACAGATACGCAGTATTTT
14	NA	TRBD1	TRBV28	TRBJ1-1	CASSFTGGRTEAFF	TGTGCCAGCAGTTTCACAGGGGGTCGCACTGAAGCTTTCTTT
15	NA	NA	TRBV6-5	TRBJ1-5	CASSYGQGSNQPQHF	TGTGCCAGCAGTTACGGCCAGGGAAGCAATCAGCCCCAGCATTTT
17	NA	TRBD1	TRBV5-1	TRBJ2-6	CASVGQGLTSGANVLTF	TGCGCCAGCGTCGGACAGGGCCTTACCTCTGGGGCCAACGTCCTGACTTTC
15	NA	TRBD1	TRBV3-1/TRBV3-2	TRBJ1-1	CASSQGQGRHPEAFF	TGTGCCAGCAGCCAAGGACAGGGTCGACACCCAGAAGCTTTCTTT
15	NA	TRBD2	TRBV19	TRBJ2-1	CASSSGGKSYNEQFF	TGTGCCAGTAGTTCCGGGGGGAAGTCCTACAATGAGCAGTTCTTC
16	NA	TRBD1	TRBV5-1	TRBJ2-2	CASSSGTGRLDGELFF	TGCGCCAGCAGCTCAGGGACAGGGAGGTTGGACGGGGAGCTGTTTTTT
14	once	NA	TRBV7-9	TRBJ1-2	CASSLVQISNGYTF	TGTGCCAGCAGCTTAGTACAGATATCTAATGGCTACACCTTC
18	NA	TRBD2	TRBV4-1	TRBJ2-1	CASRQGLAGASSYNEQFF	TGCGCCAGCAGGCAGGGACTAGCGGGGGCTAGCTCCTACAATGAGCAGTTCTTC
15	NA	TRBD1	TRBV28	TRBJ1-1	CASSLSGQGNDEAFF	TGTGCCAGCAGTTTATCGGGACAGGGCAACGATGAAGCTTTCTTT
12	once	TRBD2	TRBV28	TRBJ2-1	CASRTSWDEQFF	TGTGCCAGCAGGACTAGCTGGGATGAGCAGTTCTTC
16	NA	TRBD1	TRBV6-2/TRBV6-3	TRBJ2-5	CASSRQGTGMSETQYF	TGTGCCAGCAGTAGACAGGGGACGGGAATGTCGGAGACCCAGTACTTC
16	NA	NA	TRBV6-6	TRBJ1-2	CASSTRGNQFGYGYTF	TGTGCCAGCAGTACCAGGGGAAATCAATTCGGCTATGGCTACACCTTC
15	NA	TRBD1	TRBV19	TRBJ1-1	CASSPGRDRDTEAFF	TGTGCCAGTAGTCCGGGCAGAGACAGGGACACTGAAGCTTTCTTT
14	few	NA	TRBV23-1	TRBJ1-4	CASSQSDNNEKLFF	TGCGCCAGCAGTCAATCGGACAATAATGAAAAACTGTTTTTT
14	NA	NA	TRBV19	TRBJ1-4	CASSIVTLSGELFF	TGTGCCAGTAGTATAGTCACTCTCAGCGGGGAACTGTTTTTT
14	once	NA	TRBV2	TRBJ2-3	CANSRGARTDTQYF	TGTGCCAACTCCAGGGGGGCCAGGACAGATACGCAGTATTTT
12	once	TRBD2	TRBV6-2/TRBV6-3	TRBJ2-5	CASSLAGRDQYF	TGTGCCAGCAGTTTAGCGGGGAGGGACCAGTACTTC
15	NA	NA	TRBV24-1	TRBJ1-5	CATSDPGHPSQPQHF	TGTGCCACCAGTGACCCTGGACATCCCAGTCAGCCCCAGCATTTT
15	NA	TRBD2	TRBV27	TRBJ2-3	CASQTSGPSTDTQYF	TGTGCCAGTCAGACTAGCGGCCCTAGCACAGATACGCAGTATTTT
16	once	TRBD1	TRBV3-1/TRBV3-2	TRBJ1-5	CASSPFGQGDNQPQHF	TGTGCCAGCAGCCCGTTCGGACAGGGTGACAATCAGCCCCAGCATTTT
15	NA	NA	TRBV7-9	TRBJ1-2	CASSSTTPGQNGYTF	TGTGCCAGCAGCTCCACTACCCCAGGACAGAATGGCTACACCTTC
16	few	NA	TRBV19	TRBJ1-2	CASNEQGPPSLYGYTF	TGTGCCAGTAATGAGCAGGGCCCCCCGTCCTTATATGGCTACACCTTC
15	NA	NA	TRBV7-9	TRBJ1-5	CASSYTGRGNQPQHF	TGTGCCAGCAGCTATACAGGGAGAGGCAATCAGCCCCAGCATTTT
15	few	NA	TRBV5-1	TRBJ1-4	CASRGSGYVNEKLFF	TGCGCCAGCAGGGGGAGTGGGTACGTTAATGAAAAACTGTTTTTT
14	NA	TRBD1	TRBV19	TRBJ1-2	CASSMGQGARGYTF	TGTGCCAGTAGTATGGGCCAGGGGGCGAGGGGCTACACCTTC
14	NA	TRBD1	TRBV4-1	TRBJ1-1	CASTTTGGRSEAFF	TGCGCCAGCACCACCACAGGGGGGAGATCTGAAGCTTTCTTT
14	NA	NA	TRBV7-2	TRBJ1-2	CASSSSQGNYGYTF	TGTGCCAGCAGCTCCTCTCAGGGGAACTATGGCTACACCTTC
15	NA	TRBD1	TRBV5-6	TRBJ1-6	CASSTITGGSSPLHF	TGTGCCAGCAGCACGATTACAGGGGGTAGTTCACCCCTCCACTTT
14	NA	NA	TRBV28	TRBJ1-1	CASSFSGHGTEAFF	TGTGCCAGCAGTTTCTCAGGGCATGGAACTGAAGCTTTCTTT
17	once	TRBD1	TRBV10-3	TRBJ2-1	CAISESARGPSYNEQFF	TGTGCCATCAGTGAGTCTGCCAGGGGGCCTTCCTACAATGAGCAGTTCTTC
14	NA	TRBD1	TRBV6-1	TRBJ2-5	CASSETGFGKTQYF	TGTGCCAGCAGTGAGACAGGGTTCGGGAAGACCCAGTACTTC
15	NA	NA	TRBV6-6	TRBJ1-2	CASSHVGQGNYGYTF	TGTGCCAGCAGCCACGTGGGGCAGGGGAACTATGGCTACACCTTC
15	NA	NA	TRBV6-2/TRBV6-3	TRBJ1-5	CASSTGGWGNQPQHF	TGTGCCAGCAGTACCGGGGGGTGGGGCAATCAGCCCCAGCATTTT
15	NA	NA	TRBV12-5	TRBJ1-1	CASAPQGLMNTEAFF	TGTGCTAGTGCTCCCCAGGGGCTAATGAACACTGAAGCTTTCTTT
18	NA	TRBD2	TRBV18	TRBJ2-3	CASSPGSGGNLGTDTQYF	TGTGCCAGCTCACCGGGCAGCGGGGGGAACCTCGGCACAGATACGCAGTATTTT
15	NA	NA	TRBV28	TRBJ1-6	CASSQGQSYNSPLHF	TGTGCCAGCAGTCAAGGACAGAGCTATAATTCACCCCTCCACTTT
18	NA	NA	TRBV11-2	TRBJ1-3	CASSFGQGLSYSGNTIYF	TGTGCCAGCAGCTTTGGCCAGGGTCTGAGTTACTCTGGAAACACCATATATTTT